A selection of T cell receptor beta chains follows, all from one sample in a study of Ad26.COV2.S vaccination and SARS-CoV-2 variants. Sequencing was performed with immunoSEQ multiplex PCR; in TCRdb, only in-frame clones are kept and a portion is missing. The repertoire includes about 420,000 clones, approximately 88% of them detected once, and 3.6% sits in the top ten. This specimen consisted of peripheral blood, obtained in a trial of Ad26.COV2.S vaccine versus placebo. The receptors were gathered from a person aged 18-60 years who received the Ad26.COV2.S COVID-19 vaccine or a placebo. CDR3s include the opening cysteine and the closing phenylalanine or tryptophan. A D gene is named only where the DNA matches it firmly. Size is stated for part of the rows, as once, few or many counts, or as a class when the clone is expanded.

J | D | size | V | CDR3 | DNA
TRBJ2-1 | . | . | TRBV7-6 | CASSLAGGLINEQFF | TGTGCCAGCAGCTTGGCCGGAGGGTTGATAAATGAGCAGTTCTTC
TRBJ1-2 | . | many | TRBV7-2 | CASSLTPSGGYTF | TGTGCCAGCAGCTTAACCCCGTCGGGTGGCTACACCTTC
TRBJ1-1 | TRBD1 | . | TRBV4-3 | CASSQKTGTGFDTEAFF | TGCGCCAGCAGCCAAAAAACCGGGACAGGGTTTGATACTGAAGCTTTCTTT
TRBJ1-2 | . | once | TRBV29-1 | CSVPGPQGHYTF | TGCAGCGTCCCTGGCCCCCAGGGCCACTACACCTTC
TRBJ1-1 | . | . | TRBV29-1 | CSVAEGRAFF | TGCAGCGTCGCCGAGGGGAGGGCTTTCTTT
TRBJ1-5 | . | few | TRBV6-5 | CASRSHKGQPQHF | TGTGCCAGCAGGTCCCATAAAGGGCAGCCCCAGCATTTT
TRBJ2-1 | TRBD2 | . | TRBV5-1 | CASNGRTSGYNEQFF | TGCGCCAGCAATGGACGAACTAGCGGATACAATGAGCAGTTCTTC
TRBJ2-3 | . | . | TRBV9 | CASSVGAGLTDTQYF | TGTGCCAGCAGCGTAGGTGCAGGGCTCACAGATACGCAGTATTTT
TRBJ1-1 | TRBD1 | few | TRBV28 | CASSYRDRGFEAFF | TGTGCCAGCAGTTACCGGGACAGGGGATTTGAAGCTTTCTTT
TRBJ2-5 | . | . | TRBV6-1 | CASSERGETQYF | TGTGCCAGCAGTGAAAGGGGGGAGACCCAGTACTTC
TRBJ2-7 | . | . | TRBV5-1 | CASSPGQNWDEQYF | TGCGCCAGCAGCCCCGGACAGAACTGGGACGAGCAGTACTTC
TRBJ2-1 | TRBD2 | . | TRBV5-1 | CASSFQRGYNNEQFF | TGCGCCAGCAGCTTCCAGCGGGGGTACAACAATGAGCAGTTCTTC
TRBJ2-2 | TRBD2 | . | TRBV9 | CASGTSGNTGELFF | TGTGCCAGTGGGACTAGCGGGAACACCGGGGAGCTGTTTTTT
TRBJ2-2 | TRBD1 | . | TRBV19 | CASTGTGGLGELFF | TGTGCCAGTACCGGGACAGGGGGCCTCGGGGAGCTGTTTTTT
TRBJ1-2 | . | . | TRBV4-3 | CASSQALISGSYGYTF | TGCGCCAGCAGCCAAGCCCTCATTTCAGGGAGCTATGGCTACACCTTC
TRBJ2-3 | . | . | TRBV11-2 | CASSSLSRITDTQYF | TGTGCCAGCAGCTCCCTCTCGCGGATCACAGATACGCAGTATTTT
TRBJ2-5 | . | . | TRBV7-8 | CASSLVSLRLSVSEEIKSQYF | TGTGCCAGCAGCTTAGTTAGTTTGCGGCTCTCTGTAAGCGAAGAGATAAAGTCCCAGTACTTC
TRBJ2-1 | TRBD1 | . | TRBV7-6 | CASSSKEGGEQFF | TGTGCCAGCAGCTCCAAGGAAGGGGGCGAGCAGTTCTTC